The 5 T cell receptor beta chains listed next were all sequenced from one sample in a study of OX40 agonist ivuxolimab in advanced cancers. Here immunoSEQ multiplex PCR was the method, and the copy in TCRdb shows in-frame clones only, minus some. This table has 45,000 to 50,000 clones, roughly nine tenths appearing once. Sequenced material: CD4+ or CD8+ T cells sorted from blood, taken in a trial of the OX40 agonist ivuxolimab. Every receptor here comes from an adult with an advanced solid tumor such as melanoma, head and neck, liver or kidney cancer.

The V call is TRBV30, the J call TRBJ1-1; D gene uncertain. The germline V gene encodes CDR1 GTSNPN and CDR2 SVGIG (reference sequence). V was clipped by 2 bases and J by 10 bases, with 5 bases between them. The length of the CDR3 is 9 residues. CDR3: CAWSPAAFF. The CDR3 nucleotides are TGTGCCTGGAGTCCAGCAGCTTTCTTT.

The chain uses TRBV9 and TRBJ1-3; no firm D call. Germline CDR1 SGDLS, CDR2 YYNGEE. The CDR3 length is 14 residues. Trimming took off 0 bases at V and 2 bases at J, with 6 bases between the two ends. In DNA, the CDR3 is TGTGCCAGCAGCGTAGTGGGTGCTGGAAACACCATATATTTT. Translating gives CASSVVGAGNTIYF.

V usage is TRBV19 and J usage is TRBJ2-7, with no clear D. The CDR3 extends over 13 amino acids. The germline gives CDR1 LNHDA, CDR2 SQIVND (reference sequence). The V end was cut by 4 bases, the J end by 2 bases, with 9 bases between. The CDR3 here is CASSSRETYEQYF. The CDR3 DNA follows: TGTGCCAGTAGTAGCCGCGAAACCTACGAGCAGTACTTC.

The chain links TRBV6-1 to TRBJ1-2; D ambiguous. There are 12 residues in the CDR3. Germline V gives CDR1 MNHNS, CDR2 SASEGT. V dropped 3 bases and J dropped 2 bases, with 4 bases sitting between them. This chain's CDR3 is CASSDRNYGYTF. The CDR3 nucleotides read TGTGCCAGCAGTGACAGGAACTATGGCTACACCTTC.

The genes are TRBV9 and TRBJ2-7, with 11 nucleotides matching TRBD2. The length of the CDR3 is 15 residues. V lost 2 bases and J lost 2; bases outside the gene matches: 3. Germline-derived CDR1 and CDR2 are SGDLS and YYNGEE. The CDR3 bases are TGTGCCAGCAGCGTCACTAGCGGGGGAGCCTACGAGCAGTACTTC. Its translation is CASSVTSGGAYEQYF.